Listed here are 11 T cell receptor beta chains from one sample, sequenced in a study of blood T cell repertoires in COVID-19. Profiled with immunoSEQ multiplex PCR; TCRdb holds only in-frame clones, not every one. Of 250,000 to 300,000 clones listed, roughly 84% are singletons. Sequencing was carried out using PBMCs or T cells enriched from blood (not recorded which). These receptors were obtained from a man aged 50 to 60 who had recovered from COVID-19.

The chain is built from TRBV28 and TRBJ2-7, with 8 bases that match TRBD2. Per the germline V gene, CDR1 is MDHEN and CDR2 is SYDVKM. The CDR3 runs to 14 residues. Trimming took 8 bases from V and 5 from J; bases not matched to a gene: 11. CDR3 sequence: CASGSGSSGDEQYF. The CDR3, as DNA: TGTGCCAGCGGGAGCGGGAGCTCCGGGGACGAGCAGTACTTC.

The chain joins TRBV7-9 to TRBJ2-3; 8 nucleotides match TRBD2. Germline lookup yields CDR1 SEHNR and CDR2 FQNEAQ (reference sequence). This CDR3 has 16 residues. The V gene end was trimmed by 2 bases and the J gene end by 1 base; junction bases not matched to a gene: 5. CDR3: CASSLLGTRGTDTQYF. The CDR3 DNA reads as TGTGCCAGCAGCTTACTCGGGACTAGGGGCACAGATACGCAGTATTTT.

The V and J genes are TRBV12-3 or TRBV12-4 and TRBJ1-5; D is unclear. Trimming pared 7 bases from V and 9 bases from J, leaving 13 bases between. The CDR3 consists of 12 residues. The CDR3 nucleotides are TGTGCCAGCAATGTCGGACGGGGGCCCCAGCATTTT. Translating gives CASNVGRGPQHF.

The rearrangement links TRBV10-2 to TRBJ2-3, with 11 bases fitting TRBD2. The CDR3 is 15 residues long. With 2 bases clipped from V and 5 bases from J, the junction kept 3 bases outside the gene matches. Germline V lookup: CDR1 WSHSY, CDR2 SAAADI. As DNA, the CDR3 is TGCGCCAGCAGTGAGGTTAGCGGGGGGGTAGATACGCAGTATTTT. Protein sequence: CASSEVSGGVDTQYF.

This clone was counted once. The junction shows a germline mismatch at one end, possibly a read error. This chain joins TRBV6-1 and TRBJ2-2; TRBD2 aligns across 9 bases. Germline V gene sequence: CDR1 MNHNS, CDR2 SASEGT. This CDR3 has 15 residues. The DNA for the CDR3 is TGTCCCAGCAGTGAACTCGCGGGGGGGCCCGGGGAGCTGTTTTTT. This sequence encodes CPSSELAGGPGELFF.

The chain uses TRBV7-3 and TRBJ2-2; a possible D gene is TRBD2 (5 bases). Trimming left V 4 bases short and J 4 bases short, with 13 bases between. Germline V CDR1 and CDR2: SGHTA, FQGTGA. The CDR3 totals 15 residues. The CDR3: CASSSPGSGTGELFF. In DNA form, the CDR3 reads TGTGCCAGCAGCTCCCCGGGGTCGGGCACCGGGGAGCTGTTTTTT.

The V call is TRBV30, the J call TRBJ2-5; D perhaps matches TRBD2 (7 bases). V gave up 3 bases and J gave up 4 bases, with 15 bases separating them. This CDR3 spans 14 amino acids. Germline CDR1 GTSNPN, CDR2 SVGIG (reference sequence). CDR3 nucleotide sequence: TGTGCCTGGAGCGGGGGGCCGGTCCGAGAGACCCAGTACTTC. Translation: CAWSGGPVRETQYF. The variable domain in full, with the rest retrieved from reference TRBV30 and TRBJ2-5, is SQTIHQWPATLVQPVGSPLSLECTVEGTSNPNLYWYRQAAGRGLQLLFYSVGIGQISSEVPQNLSASRPQDRQFILSSKKLLLSDSGFYLCAWSGGPVRETQYFGPGTRLLVL.

CDR3: CASSQALPRGAAGYTF. In nucleotides, the CDR3 is TGTGCCAGCAGCCAAGCCCTTCCACGGGGGGCGGCTGGCTACACCTTC. V and J are TRBV3-1 (or the pseudogene TRBV3-2) and TRBJ1-2; D might be TRBD1 (6 bases). The ends were cut back, 1 base at V and 7 bases at J, with 19 bases in the middle. CDR1 and CDR2 (germline): LGHDT, YNNKEL (reference sequence). The CDR3 extends over 16 amino acids.

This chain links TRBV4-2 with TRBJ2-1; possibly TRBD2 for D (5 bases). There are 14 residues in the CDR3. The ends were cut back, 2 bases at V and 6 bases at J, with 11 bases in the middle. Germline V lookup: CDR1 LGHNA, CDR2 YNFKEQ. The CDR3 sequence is CASSQQSGTNEQFF. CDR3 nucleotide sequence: TGTGCCAGCAGCCAACAGAGCGGAACCAATGAGCAGTTCTTC.

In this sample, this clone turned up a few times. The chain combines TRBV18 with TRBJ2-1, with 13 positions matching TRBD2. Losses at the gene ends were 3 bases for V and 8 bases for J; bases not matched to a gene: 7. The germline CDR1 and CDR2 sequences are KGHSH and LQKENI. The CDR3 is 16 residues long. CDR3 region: CASSPASGLAGYEQFF. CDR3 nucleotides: TGTGCCAGCTCACCGGCATCGGGACTAGCGGGGTATGAGCAGTTCTTC.

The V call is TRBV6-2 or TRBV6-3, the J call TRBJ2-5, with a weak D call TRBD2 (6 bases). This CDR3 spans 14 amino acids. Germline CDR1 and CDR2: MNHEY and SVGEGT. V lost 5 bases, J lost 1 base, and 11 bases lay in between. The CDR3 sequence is CASSPEGSQETQYF. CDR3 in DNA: TGTGCCAGCAGTCCGGAGGGGAGCCAAGAGACCCAGTACTTC.